This paragraph reports one T cell receptor (beta chain). The antigen remains unidentified. At one boundary the junction diverges from the germline segment, which might be a read error. The CDR3 contains 12 residues. Germline V gives CDR1 SGHNT, CDR2 YYREEE (reference sequence). Using RNA transcripts as the source, TCR beta CDR3 regions were amplified. Carried out on the TCR CDR3, a first-round RT-PCR used the HTBI primer set. From the multiplex PCR reads, TCRdb called clonotypes with MiXCR, one entry per CDR3 protein. This sample has 550,000 to 600,000 distinct CDR3 sequences, with around 46% found just once. Diagnosis relied on clinical symptoms, serum thyroxine and TRAb, thyroid ultrasound and orbital computed tomography. The data belong to a study of T cells in Graves' hyperthyroidism and ophthalmopathy. Study-level results: In the analysis, a 13 V-J model separated ophthalmopathy from stable hyperthyroidism.

The chain combines TRBV5-4 with TRBJ1-2; a possible D gene is TRBD1 (5 bases). Sequenced material: peripheral blood or thyroid tissue (not recorded which). This clonotype originated in an adult woman with Graves' disease, either hyperthyroidism or ophthalmopathy (not recorded which). The CDR3 region has the DNA TGTGCCAGCAGCCACGGCGGGGGACCTCTGGCCTTC. Protein sequence: CASSHGGGPLAF.